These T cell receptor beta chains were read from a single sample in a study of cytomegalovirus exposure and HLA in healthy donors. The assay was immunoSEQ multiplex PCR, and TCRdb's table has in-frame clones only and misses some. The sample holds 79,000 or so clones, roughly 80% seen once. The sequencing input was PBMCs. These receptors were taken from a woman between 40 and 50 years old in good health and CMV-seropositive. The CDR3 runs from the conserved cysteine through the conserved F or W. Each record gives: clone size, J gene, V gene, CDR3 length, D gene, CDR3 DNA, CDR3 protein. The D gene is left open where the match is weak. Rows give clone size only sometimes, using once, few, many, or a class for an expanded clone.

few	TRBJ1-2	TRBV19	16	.	TGTGCCAGTAGCAGGCGGGTAGTGTCAGGCCATGATGGCTACACCTTC	CASSRRVVSGHDGYTF
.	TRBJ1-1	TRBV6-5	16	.	TGTGCCAGCAGTTACTCAACAGCTCACCTGAACACTGAAGCTTTCTTT	CASSYSTAHLNTEAFF
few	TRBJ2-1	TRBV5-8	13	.	TGTGCCAGCAGCTTCGACCGGGGGAATGAGCAGTTCTTC	CASSFDRGNEQFF
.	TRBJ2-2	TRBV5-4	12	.	TGTGCCAGCAGCTTCGGGTTCGGGGAGCTGTTTTTT	CASSFGFGELFF
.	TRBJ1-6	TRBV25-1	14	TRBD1	TGTGCCAGCAATCTCGGACAGGCATGGTCACCCCTCCACTTT	CASNLGQAWSPLHF
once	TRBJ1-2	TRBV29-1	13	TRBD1	TGCAGCGTTGACAGGGGGAAAGGCTATGGCTACACCTTC	CSVDRGKGYGYTF
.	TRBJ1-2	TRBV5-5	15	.	TGTGCCAGCAGCTTGTATGGGGGGGTTAACTATGGCTACACCTTC	CASSLYGGVNYGYTF
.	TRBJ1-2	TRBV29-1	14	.	TGCAGCGTTGAAGATCTGGCAGGGATCTATGGCTACACCTTC	CSVEDLAGIYGYTF
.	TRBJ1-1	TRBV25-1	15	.	TGTGCCAGCAGACCTAACAGGGCCCTGGCCACTGAAGCTTTCTTT	CASRPNRALATEAFF
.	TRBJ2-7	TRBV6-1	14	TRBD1	TGTGCCAGCAAGGGACAGGGGAGCTCCTACGAGCAGTACTTC	CASKGQGSSYEQYF
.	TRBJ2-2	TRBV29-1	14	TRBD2	TGCAGCGTACTAGCGGGAACGAACACCGGGGAGCTGTTTTTT	CSVLAGTNTGELFF
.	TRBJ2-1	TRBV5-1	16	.	TGCGCCAGCAGACGCATCAGGGGACCCTCCTACAATGAGCAGTTCTTC	CASRRIRGPSYNEQFF
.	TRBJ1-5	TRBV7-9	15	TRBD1	TGTGCCAGCAGCGGCATAACAGGGGGAGGGCAGCCCCAGCATTTT	CASSGITGGGQPQHF
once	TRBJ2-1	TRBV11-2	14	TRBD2	TGTGCCAGCAGCACTAGCGGGGTTAACAATGAGCAGTTCTTC	CASSTSGVNNEQFF
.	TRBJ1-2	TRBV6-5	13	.	TGTGCCAGCAGGGGCACAGGGAGAAGTGGCTACACCTTC	CASRGTGRSGYTF
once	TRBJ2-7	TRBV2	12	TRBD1	TGTGCCACCCAGGGACAGGTGAACGAGCAGTACTTC	CATQGQVNEQYF
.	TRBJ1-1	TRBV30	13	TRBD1	TGTGCCTGGTCCCTACAGGGGATCACTGAAGCTTTCTTT	CAWSLQGITEAFF
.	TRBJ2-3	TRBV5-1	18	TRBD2	TGCGCCAGCAGAATCCCGACTAGCGGGGGCCATAGCACAGATACGCAGTATTTT	CASRIPTSGGHSTDTQYF
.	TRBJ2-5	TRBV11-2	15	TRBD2	TGTGCCAGCAGCTTAGGACTAGCGGGAGTTGAGACCCAGTACTTC	CASSLGLAGVETQYF
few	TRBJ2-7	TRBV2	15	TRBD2	TGTGCCAGCAGAGATAGGACTAGCGGGAGTGGAGAGCAGTACTTC	CASRDRTSGSGEQYF
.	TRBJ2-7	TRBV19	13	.	TGTGCCAGTAGTCCGAGTGGGCCCTACGAGCAGTACTTC	CASSPSGPYEQYF
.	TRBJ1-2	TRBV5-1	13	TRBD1	TGCGCCAGCAGCTTGACAGGGGAAAGTGGCTACACCTTC	CASSLTGESGYTF
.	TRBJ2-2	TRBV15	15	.	TGTGCCACCAGCCGGACTTCAGGTGACACCGGGGAGCTGTTTTTT	CATSRTSGDTGELFF
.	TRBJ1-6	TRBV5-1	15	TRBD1	TGCGCCAGCAGCCCTGTAGGGGGCGATAATTCACCCCTCCACTTT	CASSPVGGDNSPLHF
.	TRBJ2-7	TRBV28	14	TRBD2	TGTGCCAGTCTTTCAACGGGGGGAAGCGACGAGCAGTACTTC	CASLSTGGSDEQYF
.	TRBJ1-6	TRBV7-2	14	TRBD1	TGTGCCAGCAGCCGGGACAGGGTTGAGTCACCCCTCCACTTT	CASSRDRVESPLHF
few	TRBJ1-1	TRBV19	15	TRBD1	TGTGCCAGTAGTCGTCCCGGGACAGGGGGCGGGGAAGCTTTCTTT	CASSRPGTGGGEAFF
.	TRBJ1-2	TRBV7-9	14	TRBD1	TGTGCCAGCAGCCGCCTCGACAGGGATCATGGCTACACCTTC	CASSRLDRDHGYTF
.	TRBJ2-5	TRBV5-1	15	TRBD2	TGCGCCAGCAGCTTGGTCGGGGGGTCGGTTGAGACCCAGTACTTC	CASSLVGGSVETQYF
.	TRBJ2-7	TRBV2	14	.	TGTGCCAGCATTCCAGGCGGGACAGCCTACGAGCAGTACTTC	CASIPGGTAYEQYF
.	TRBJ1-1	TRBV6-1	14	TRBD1	TGTGCCAGCAGTCACGGGACAGTCAACACTGAAGCTTTCTTT	CASSHGTVNTEAFF
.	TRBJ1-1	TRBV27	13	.	TGTGCCAGCAGTTCAGCAGGAGGATTTGAAGCTTTCTTT	CASSSAGGFEAFF
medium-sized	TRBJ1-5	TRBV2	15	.	TGTGCCAGTAGCCGGGGGGGGAATAGCAATCAGCCCCAGCATTTT	CASSRGGNSNQPQHF
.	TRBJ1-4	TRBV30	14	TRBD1	TGTGCCTGGACCCGACAGGGAGCGAATGAAAAACTGTTTTTT	CAWTRQGANEKLFF
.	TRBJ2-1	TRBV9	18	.	TGTGCCAGCAGCCCCCGAAGCAATCGGGTCCTCCTCGAGAATGAGCAGTTCTTC	CASSPRSNRVLLENEQFF
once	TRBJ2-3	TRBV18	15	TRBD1	TGTGCCAGCTCATTGGGACAGACTAGCACAGATACGCAGTATTTT	CASSLGQTSTDTQYF
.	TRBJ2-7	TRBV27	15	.	TGTGCCAGCAGAGGGTTGTCAGGGGAAACCTACGAGCAGTACTTC	CASRGLSGETYEQYF
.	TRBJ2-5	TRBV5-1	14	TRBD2	TGCGCCAGCAGCTACGCGGGGGACCAAGAGACCCAGTACTTC	CASSYAGDQETQYF
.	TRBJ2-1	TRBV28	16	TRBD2	TGTGCCAGCAGCCGAGCTAGCGGGAGATACTACAATGAGCAGTTCTTC	CASSRASGRYYNEQFF
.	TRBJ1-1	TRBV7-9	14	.	TGTGCCAGCAGCTTAGCGGGCGGGTTGGAGGCGGCTTTCTTT	CASSLAGGLEAAFF
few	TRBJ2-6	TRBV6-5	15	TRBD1	TGTGCCAGCACCCGACAGGGCTCTGGGGCCAACGTCCTGACTTTC	CASTRQGSGANVLTF
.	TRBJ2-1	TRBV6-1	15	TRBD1	TGTGCCAGCAGTGAAGCGGGGACAGACTACAATGAGCAGTTCTTC	CASSEAGTDYNEQFF
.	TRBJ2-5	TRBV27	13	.	TGTGCCAGCAGTTGGGTCGGGGGAGAGACCCAGTACTTC	CASSWVGGETQYF
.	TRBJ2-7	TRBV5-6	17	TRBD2	TGTGCCAGCAGCTTGGCCGGGGCGGGGGGCCGTCCCTACGAGCAGTACTTC	CASSLAGAGGRPYEQYF
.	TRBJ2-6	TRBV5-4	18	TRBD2	TGTGCCAGCAGCTTGGCCGGAAGCGGGGGGGCTGGGGCCAACGTCCTGACTTTC	CASSLAGSGGAGANVLTF
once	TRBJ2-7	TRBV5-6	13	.	TGTGCCAGCAGCCGGGGGGCTAGCTACGAGCAGTACTTC	CASSRGASYEQYF
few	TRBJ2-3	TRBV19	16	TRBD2	TGTGCCAGTAGTCCCGATAGCGGGAGGGCCGCGGATACGCAGTATTTT	CASSPDSGRAADTQYF
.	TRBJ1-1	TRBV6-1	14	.	TGTGCCAGCAGGGGAATAACAGGGTACTTTGAAGCTTTCTTT	CASRGITGYFEAFF
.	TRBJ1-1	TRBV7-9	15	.	TGTGCCAGCAGCTTGGGGACACTCAAGGGCACTGAAGCTTTCTTT	CASSLGTLKGTEAFF
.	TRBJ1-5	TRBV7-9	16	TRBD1	TGTGCCAGCAGCTTAGGAGTGACAGGGCTATTAGGGCCCCAGCATTTT	CASSLGVTGLLGPQHF